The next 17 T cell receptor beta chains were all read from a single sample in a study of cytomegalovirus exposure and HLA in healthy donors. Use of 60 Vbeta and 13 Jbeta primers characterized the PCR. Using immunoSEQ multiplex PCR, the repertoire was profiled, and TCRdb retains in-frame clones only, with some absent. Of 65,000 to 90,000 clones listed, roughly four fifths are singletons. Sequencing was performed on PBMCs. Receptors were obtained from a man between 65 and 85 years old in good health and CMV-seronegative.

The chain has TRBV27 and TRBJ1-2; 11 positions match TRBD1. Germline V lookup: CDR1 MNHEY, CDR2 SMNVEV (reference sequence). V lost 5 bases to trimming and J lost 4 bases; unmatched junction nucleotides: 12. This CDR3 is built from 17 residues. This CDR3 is CASSPGQGAGLGYGYTF. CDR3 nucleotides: TGTGCCAGCAGTCCCGGACAGGGGGCAGGTTTGGGCTATGGCTACACCTTC.

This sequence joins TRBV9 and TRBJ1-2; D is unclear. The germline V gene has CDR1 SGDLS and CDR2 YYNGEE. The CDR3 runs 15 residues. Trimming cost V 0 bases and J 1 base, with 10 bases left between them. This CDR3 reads CASSVASSFNYGYTF. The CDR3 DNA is TGTGCCAGCAGCGTAGCGAGTTCCTTTAACTATGGCTACACCTTC. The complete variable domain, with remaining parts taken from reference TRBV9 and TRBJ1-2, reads DSGVTQTPKHLITATGQRVTLRCSPRSGDLSVYWYQQSLDQGLQFLIQYYNGEERAKGNILERFSAQQFPDLHSELNLSSLELGDSALYFCASSVASSFNYGYTFGSGTRLTVV.

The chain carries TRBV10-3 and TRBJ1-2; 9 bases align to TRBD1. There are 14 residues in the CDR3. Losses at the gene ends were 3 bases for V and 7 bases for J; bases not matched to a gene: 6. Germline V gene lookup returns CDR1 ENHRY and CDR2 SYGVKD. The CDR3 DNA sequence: TGTGCCATCAGTGATGGACAGGGGCGGGGTGGCTACACCTTC. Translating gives CAISDGQGRGGYTF.

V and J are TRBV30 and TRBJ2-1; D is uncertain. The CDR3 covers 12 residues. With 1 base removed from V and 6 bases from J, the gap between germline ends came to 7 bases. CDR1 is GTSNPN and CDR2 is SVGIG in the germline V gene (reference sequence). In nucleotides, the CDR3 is TGTGCCTGGAGTGGAGGTCGCAATGAGCAGTTCTTC. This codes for CAWSGGRNEQFF.

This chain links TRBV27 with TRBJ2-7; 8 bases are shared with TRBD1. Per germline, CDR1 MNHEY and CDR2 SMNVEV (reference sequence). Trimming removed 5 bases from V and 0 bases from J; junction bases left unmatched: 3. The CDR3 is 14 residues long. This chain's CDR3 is CASSGQGSSYEQYF. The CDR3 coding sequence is TGTGCCAGCAGTGGACAGGGTTCCTCCTACGAGCAGTACTTC.

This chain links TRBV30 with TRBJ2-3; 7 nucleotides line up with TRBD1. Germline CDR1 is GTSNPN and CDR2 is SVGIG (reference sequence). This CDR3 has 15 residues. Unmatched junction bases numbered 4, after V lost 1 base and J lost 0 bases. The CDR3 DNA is TGTGCCTGGAGTGAGGGGACAGCTAGCACAGATACGCAGTATTTT. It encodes CAWSEGTASTDTQYF.

CDR3 DNA: TGTGCCAGCAGGTCGGGACAGGGAGTTGAGACCCAGTACTTC. Encoded protein: CASRSGQGVETQYF. The V and J genes are TRBV6-5 and TRBJ2-5; 9 bases align to TRBD1. The V gene's germline CDR1 is MNHEY and CDR2 SVGAGI. The CDR3 contains 14 residues. V lost 6 bases and J lost 5; bases outside the gene matches: 7.

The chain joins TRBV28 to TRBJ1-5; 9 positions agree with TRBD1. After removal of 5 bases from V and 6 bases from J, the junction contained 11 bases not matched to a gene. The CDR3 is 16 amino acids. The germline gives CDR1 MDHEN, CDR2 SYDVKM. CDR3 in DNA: TGTGCCAGCAGTATTTGGGGACAGGGATCTGGTCAGCCCCAGCATTTT. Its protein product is CASSIWGQGSGQPQHF.

The CDR3 here is CASSSTGGAETQYF. CDR3 DNA: TGTGCCAGCAGCTCGACAGGGGGCGCCGAGACCCAGTACTTC. The chain joins TRBV7-9 to TRBJ2-5, with 10 bases that match TRBD1. With V trimmed by 4 bases and J by 5 bases, 4 bases remained unmatched. The CDR3 spans 14 residues. Germline CDR1 reads SEHNR; CDR2 reads FQNEAQ (reference sequence).

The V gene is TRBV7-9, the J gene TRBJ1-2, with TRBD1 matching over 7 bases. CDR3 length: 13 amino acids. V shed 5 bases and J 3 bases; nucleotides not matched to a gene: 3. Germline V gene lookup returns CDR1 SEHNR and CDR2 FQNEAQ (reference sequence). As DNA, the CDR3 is TGTGCCAGCAGCCAAACAGGGGACTATGGCTACACCTTC. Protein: CASSQTGDYGYTF.

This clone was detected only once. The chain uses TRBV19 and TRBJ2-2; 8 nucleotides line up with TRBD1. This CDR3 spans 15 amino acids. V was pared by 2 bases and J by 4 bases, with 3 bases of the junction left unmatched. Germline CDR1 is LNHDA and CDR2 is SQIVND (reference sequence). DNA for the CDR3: TGTGCCAGTAGTATACAGGGGGCTCCCACCGGGGAGCTGTTTTTT. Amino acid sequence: CASSIQGAPTGELFF.

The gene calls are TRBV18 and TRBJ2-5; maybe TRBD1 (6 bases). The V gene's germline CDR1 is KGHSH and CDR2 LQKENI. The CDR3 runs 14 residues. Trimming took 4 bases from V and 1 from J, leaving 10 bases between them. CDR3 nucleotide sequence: TGTGCCAGCTCACTCACGACAGGCCAAGAGACCCAGTACTTC. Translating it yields CASSLTTGQETQYF.

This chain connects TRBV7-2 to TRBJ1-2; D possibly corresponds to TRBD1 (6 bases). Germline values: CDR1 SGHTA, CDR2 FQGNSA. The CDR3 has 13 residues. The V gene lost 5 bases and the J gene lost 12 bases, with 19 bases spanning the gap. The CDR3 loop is CASSAQYTGTHTF. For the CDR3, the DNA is TGTGCCAGCAGCGCTCAATATACAGGGACCCACACCTTC. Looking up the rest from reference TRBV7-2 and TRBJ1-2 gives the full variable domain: GAGVSQSPSNKVTEKGKDVELRCDPISGHTALYWYRQSLGQGLEFLIYFQGNSAPDKSGLPSDRFSAERTGGSVSTLTIQRTQQEDSAVYLCASSAQYTGTHTFGSGTRLTVV.

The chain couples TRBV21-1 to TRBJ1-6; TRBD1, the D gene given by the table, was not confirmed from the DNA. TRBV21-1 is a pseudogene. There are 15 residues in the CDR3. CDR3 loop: CASRQTGNLNSPLHF. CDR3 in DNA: TGTGCCAGCAGACAAACAGGGAACCTTAATTCACCCCTCCACTTT.

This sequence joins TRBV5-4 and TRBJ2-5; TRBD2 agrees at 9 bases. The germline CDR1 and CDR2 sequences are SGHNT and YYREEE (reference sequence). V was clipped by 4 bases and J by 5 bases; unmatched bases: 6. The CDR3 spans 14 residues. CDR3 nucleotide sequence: TGTGCCAGCAGCCCAGCGGGGGGCTTGGAGACCCAGTACTTC. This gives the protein CASSPAGGLETQYF.

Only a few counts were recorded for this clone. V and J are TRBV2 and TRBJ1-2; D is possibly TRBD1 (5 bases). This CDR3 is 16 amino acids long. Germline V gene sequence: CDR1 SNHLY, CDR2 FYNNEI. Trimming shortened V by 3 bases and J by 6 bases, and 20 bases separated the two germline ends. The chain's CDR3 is CASSDRGSGISHGYTF. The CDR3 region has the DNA TGTGCCAGCAGTGATAGGGGCAGTGGGATCTCTCATGGCTACACCTTC.

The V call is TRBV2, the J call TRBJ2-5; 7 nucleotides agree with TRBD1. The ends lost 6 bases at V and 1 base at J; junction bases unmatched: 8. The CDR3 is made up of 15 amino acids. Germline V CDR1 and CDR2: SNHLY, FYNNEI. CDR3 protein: CASRRPGTVQETQYF. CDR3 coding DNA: TGTGCCAGCAGGAGACCCGGGACAGTCCAAGAGACCCAGTACTTC.